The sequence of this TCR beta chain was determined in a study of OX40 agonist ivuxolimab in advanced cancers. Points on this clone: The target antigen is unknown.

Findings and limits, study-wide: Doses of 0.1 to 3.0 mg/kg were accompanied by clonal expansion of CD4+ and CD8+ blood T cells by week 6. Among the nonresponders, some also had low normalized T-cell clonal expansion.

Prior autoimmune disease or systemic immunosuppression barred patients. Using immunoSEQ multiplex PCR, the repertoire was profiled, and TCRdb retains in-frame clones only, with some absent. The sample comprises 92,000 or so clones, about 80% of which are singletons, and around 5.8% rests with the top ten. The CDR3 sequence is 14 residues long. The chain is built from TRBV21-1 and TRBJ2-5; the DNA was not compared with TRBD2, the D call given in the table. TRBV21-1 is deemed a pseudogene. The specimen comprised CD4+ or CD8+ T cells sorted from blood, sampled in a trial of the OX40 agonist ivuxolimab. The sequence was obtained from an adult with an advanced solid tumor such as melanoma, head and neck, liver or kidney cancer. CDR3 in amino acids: CASSKRGGQETQYF. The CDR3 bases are TGTGCCAGCAGCAAAAGGGGGGGCCAAGAGACCCAGTACTTC.